A selection of T cell receptor beta chains follows, all from one sample in a study of blood T cell repertoires in COVID-19. Clones were sequenced by immunoSEQ multiplex PCR, and TCRdb holds only the in-frame ones, with some missing. Of a few hundred thousand clones in the sample, roughly 90% were seen once. The sequenced material came from PBMCs or T cells enriched from blood (not recorded which). Source of these receptors: a young woman who had recovered from COVID-19. Both conserved end residues are part of each CDR3. D genes are given only for firm matches. Only some rows state a clone size, as once, few, many or a class for expanded clones.

>TRBV6-5|TRBJ2-5|once|TRBD2
CASSQQRGGETQYF
TGTGCCAGCAGTCAGCAGCGGGGGGGGGAGACCCAGTACTTC
>TRBV2|TRBJ1-5|NA|NA
CASSDPFGNQPQHF
TGTGCCAGCAGCGACCCCTTCGGGAATCAGCCCCAGCATTTT
>TRBV7-3|TRBJ2-2|once|TRBD2
CASSSPTTSRPGELFF
TGTGCCAGCAGCTCCCCCACGACTAGCCGCCCCGGGGAGCTGTTTTTT
>TRBV9|TRBJ1-5|few|TRBD1
CASSAGQGMGQPQHF
TGTGCCAGCAGCGCGGGACAGGGGATGGGTCAGCCCCAGCATTTT
>TRBV7-2|TRBJ1-5|NA|TRBD1
CASSLGGRGLYQPQHF
TGTGCCAGCAGCTTAGGCGGCAGGGGGCTTTATCAGCCCCAGCATTTT
>TRBV15|TRBJ1-1|NA|NA
CATSSPFGATEAFF
TGTGCCACCAGCAGTCCTTTTGGGGCCACTGAAGCTTTCTTT
>TRBV27|TRBJ2-1|few|NA
CASSLVGNEQFF
TGTGCCAGCTCACTAGTGGGGAATGAGCAGTTCTTC
>TRBV7-3|TRBJ1-6|NA|TRBD1
CASSLGQGSSYNSPLHF
TGTGCCAGCAGCTTAGGACAGGGAAGCTCCTATAATTCACCCCTCCACTTT
>TRBV9|TRBJ2-1|NA|NA
CASSFGGSGIYNEQFF
TGTGCCAGCAGCTTTGGGGGGTCAGGGATCTACAATGAGCAGTTCTTC
>TRBV6-5|TRBJ2-1|NA|TRBD1
CASGQGASYNEQFF
TGTGCCAGCGGACAGGGGGCCTCCTACAATGAGCAGTTCTTC
>TRBV5-1|TRBJ1-1|NA|NA
CASSLALGASGTEAFF
TGCGCCAGCAGCTTGGCCCTAGGAGCTTCGGGCACTGAAGCTTTCTTT
>TRBV3-1/TRBV3-2|TRBJ2-3|NA|NA
CASSPLLGSDTQYF
TGTGCCAGCAGCCCCCTCCTGGGCTCAGATACGCAGTATTTT
>TRBV7-2|TRBJ2-7|NA|TRBD2
CASSWREYSYEQYF
TGTGCCAGCAGCTGGCGGGAGTACTCCTACGAGCAGTACTTC
>TRBV10-2|TRBJ2-7|NA|NA
CASRLESPF
TGCGCCAGCAGATTAGAGAGTCCTTTC
>TRBV10-3|TRBJ2-6|NA|NA
CAIRDSLSGANVLTF
TGTGCCATCAGGGACAGCCTCTCTGGGGCCAACGTCCTGACTTTC
>TRBV3-1/TRBV3-2|TRBJ2-5|NA|NA
CASSPPGRGIQETQYF
TGTGCCAGCAGCCCACCTGGCAGGGGAATTCAAGAGACCCAGTACTTC
>TRBV7-9|TRBJ2-6|NA|NA
CASSYTVGGANVLTF
TGTGCCAGCAGTTACACAGTGGGTGGGGCCAACGTCCTGACTTTC
>TRBV4-3|TRBJ2-1|once|NA
CASSQGQGSGGEQFF
TGCGCCAGCAGCCAGGGGCAGGGTTCCGGGGGTGAGCAGTTCTTC
>TRBV5-4|TRBJ1-2|NA|NA
CASSLTGVSSGYTF
TGTGCCAGCAGCTTAACCGGGGTGTCTAGCGGCTACACCTTC
>TRBV30|TRBJ1-3|NA|NA
CAWSVRLSGGNTIYF
TGTGCCTGGAGTGTTAGGTTATCGGGTGGAAACACCATATATTTT
>TRBV21-1|TRBJ2-1|NA|NA
CASSADYNEQFF
TGTGCCAGCAGCGCGGATTACAATGAGCAGTTCTTC
>TRBV15|TRBJ1-2|NA|NA
CATSRRGEGYTF
TGTGCCACCAGCAGAAGAGGAGAGGGCTACACCTTC
>TRBV5-1|TRBJ1-3|once|NA
CASSLAGGAGNTIYF
TGCGCCAGCAGCTTGGCCGGGGGGGCTGGAAACACCATATATTTT
>TRBV24-1|TRBJ2-2|NA|TRBD1
CATSDNRGDTGELFF
TGTGCCACCAGTGATAACAGGGGCGACACCGGGGAGCTGTTTTTT
>TRBV10-3|TRBJ2-7|NA|NA
CAIKPEVLGYEQYF
TGTGCCATCAAGCCTGAGGTCCTCGGCTACGAGCAGTACTTC